This T cell receptor beta chain was captured in a study of T cell changes during pregnancy in multiple sclerosis. TCRdb keeps only in-frame clones here, not all; method: immunoSEQ multiplex PCR. The table shows fewer than 85,000 clones, with approximately 94% occurring only once. Germline CDR1 and CDR2: MNHEY and SMNVEV (reference sequence). The CDR3 has 14 residues. The ends lost 5 bases at V and 1 base at J; junction bases unmatched: 4. The TCR was taken from a female donor with multiple sclerosis, enrolled in a pregnancy study. Sequencing used peripheral blood, obtained in the third trimester of pregnancy. The chain couples TRBV27 to TRBJ1-1; 7 positions agree with TRBD1. CDR3 protein: CASSIRQGNTEAFF. The DNA for the CDR3 is TGTGCCAGCAGTATCCGACAGGGGAACACTGAAGCTTTCTTT.